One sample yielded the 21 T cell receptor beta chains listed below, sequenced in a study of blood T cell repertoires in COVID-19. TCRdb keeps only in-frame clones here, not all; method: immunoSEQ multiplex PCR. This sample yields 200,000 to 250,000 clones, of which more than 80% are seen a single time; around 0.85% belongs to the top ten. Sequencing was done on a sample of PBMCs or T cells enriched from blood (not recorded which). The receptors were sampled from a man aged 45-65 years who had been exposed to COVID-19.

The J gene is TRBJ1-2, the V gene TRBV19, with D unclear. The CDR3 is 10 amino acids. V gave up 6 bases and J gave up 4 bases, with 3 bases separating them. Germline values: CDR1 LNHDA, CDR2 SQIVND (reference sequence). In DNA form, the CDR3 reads TGTGCCAGTAGGAGCTATGGCTACACCTTC. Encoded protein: CASRSYGYTF.

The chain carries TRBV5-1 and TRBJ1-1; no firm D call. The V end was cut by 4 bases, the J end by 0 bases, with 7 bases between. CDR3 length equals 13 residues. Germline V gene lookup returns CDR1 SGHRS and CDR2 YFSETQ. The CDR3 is CASSQLVNTEAFF. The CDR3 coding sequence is TGCGCCAGCAGCCAACTAGTGAACACTGAAGCTTTCTTT.

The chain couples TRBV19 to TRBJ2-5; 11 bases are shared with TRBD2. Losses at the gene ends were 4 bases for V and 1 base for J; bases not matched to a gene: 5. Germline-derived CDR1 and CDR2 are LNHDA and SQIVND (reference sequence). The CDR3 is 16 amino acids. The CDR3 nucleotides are TGTGCCAGTAGTACATTACTAGCGGGGGCCCAAGAGACCCAGTACTTC. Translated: CASSTLLAGAQETQYF.

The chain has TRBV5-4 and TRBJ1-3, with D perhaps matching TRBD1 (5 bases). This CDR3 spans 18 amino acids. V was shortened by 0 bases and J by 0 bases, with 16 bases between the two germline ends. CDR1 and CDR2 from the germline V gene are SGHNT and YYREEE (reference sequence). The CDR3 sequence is CASSLGPTEMYSGNTIYF. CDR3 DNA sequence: TGTGCCAGCAGCTTGGGCCCGACAGAAATGTACTCTGGAAACACCATATATTTT.

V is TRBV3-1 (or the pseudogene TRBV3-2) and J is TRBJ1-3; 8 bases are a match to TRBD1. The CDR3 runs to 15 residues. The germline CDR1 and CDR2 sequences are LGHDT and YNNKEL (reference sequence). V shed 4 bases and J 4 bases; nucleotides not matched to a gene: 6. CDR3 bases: TGTGCCAGCAGCCCCCTCGGGACAGGCGGAAACACCATATATTTT. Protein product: CASSPLGTGGNTIYF.

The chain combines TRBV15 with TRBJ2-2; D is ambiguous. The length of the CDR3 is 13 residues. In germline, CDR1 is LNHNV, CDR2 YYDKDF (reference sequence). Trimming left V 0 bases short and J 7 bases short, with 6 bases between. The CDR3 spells CATSRDSLGELFF. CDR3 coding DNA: TGTGCCACCAGCAGAGACTCTCTCGGGGAGCTGTTTTTT.

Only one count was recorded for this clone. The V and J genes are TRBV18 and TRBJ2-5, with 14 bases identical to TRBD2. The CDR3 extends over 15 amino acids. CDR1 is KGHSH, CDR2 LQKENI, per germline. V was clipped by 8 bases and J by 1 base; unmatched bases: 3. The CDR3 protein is CASTTSGGVQETQYF. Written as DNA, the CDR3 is TGTGCCAGCACGACTAGCGGGGGGGTCCAAGAGACCCAGTACTTC.

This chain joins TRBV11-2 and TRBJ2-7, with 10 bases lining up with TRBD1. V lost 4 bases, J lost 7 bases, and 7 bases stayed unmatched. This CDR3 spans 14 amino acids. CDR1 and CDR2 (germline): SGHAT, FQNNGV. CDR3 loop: CASSSGTGAREQYF. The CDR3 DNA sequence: TGTGCCAGCAGCTCTGGGACAGGGGCCCGGGAGCAGTACTTC. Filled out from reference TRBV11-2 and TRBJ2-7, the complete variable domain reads EAGVAQSPRYKIIEKRQSVAFWCNPISGHATLYWYQQILGQGPKLLIQFQNNGVVDDSQLPKDRFSAERLKGVDSTLKIQPAKLEDSAVYLCASSSGTGAREQYFGPGTRLTVT.

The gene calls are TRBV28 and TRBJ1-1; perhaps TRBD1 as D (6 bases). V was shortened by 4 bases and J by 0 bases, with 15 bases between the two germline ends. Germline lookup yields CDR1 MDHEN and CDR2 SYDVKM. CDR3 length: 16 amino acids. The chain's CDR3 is CASSSTQGIMNTEAFF. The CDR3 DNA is TGTGCCAGCAGTTCTACCCAGGGGATTATGAACACTGAAGCTTTCTTT.

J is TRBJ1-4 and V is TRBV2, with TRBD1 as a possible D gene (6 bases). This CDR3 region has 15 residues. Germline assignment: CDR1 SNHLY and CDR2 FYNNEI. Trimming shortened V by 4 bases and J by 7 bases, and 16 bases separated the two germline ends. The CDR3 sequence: CASSVTGRQSEKLFF. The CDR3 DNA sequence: TGTGCCAGCAGTGTAACAGGGAGACAGAGTGAAAAACTGTTTTTT.

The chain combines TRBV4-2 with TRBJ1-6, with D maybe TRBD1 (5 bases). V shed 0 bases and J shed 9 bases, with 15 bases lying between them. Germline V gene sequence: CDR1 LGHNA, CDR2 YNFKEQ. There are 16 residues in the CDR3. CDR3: CASSQDVETVLSPLHF. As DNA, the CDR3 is TGTGCCAGCAGCCAAGATGTCGAGACAGTTCTTTCACCCCTCCACTTT.

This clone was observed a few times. The CDR3 spells CASRADENYGYTF. For the CDR3, the DNA is TGTGCCAGCAGAGCGGACGAAAACTATGGCTACACCTTC. The chain is built from TRBV28 and TRBJ1-2; no clear D. The CDR3 consists of 13 residues. CDR1 and CDR2 from the germline V gene are MDHEN and SYDVKM. V lost 6 bases and J 2 bases, leaving 10 bases between the germline ends.

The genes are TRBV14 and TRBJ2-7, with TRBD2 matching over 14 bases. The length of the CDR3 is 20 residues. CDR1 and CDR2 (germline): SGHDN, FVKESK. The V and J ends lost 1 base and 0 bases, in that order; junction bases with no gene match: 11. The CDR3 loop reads CASSQGLAGGPRQSSYEQYV. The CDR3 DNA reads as TGTGCCAGCAGCCAAGGACTAGCGGGAGGGCCACGCCAAAGCTCCTACGAGCAGTACGTC.

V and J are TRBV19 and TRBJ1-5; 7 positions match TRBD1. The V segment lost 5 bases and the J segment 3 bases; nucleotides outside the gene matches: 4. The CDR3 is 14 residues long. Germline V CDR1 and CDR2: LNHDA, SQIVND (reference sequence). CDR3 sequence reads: CASSAGQLNQPQHF. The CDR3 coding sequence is TGTGCCAGTAGTGCGGGACAGCTCAATCAGCCCCAGCATTTT.

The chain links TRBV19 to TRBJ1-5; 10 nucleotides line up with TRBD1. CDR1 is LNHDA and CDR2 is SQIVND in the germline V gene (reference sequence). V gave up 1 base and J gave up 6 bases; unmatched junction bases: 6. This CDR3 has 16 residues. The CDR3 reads CASSIGRQGAGQPQHF. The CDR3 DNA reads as TGTGCCAGTAGTATAGGCCGACAGGGGGCTGGTCAGCCCCAGCATTTT.

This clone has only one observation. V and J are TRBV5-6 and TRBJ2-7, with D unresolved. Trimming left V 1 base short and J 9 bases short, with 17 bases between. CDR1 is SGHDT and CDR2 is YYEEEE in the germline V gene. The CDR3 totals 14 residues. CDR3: CASSLSAVARGQYF. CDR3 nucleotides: TGTGCCAGCAGCTTGTCTGCCGTGGCTCGCGGGCAGTACTTC.

The DNA for the CDR3 is TGTGCCAGTAGTTCCTCGGGAGTGGGGACAGGTGTAGAAGCTTTCTTT. This gives the protein CASSSSGVGTGVEAFF. The chain couples TRBV19 to TRBJ1-1, with TRBD1 matching over 8 bases. This CDR3 has 16 amino acids. Germline CDR1 LNHDA, CDR2 SQIVND (reference sequence). Unmatched junction bases numbered 16, after V lost 5 bases and J lost 8 bases.

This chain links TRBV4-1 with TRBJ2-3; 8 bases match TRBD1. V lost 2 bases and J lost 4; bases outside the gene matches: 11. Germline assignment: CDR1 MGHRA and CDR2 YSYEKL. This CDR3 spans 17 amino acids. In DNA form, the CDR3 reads TGCGCCAGCAGCCAATTTCCGGACAGGGAAGTAGCAGATACGCAGTATTTT. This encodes CASSQFPDREVADTQYF.

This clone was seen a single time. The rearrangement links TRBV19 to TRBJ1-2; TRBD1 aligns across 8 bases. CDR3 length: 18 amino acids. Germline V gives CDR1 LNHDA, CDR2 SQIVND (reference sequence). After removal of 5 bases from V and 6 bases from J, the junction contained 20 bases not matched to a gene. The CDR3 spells CASSRLPGQGAGHNGYTF. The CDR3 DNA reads TGTGCCAGTAGTCGCCTCCCGGGGCAGGGGGCAGGTCATAATGGCTACACCTTC.

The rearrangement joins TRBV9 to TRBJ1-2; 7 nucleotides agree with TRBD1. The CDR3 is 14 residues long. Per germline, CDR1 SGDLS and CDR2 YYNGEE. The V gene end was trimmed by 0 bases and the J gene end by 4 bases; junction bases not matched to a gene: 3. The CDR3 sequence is CASSVAPGGYGYTF. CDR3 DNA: TGTGCCAGCAGCGTAGCCCCAGGGGGCTATGGCTACACCTTC. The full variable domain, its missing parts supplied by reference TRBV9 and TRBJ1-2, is DSGVTQTPKHLITATGQRVTLRCSPRSGDLSVYWYQQSLDQGLQFLIQYYNGEERAKGNILERFSAQQFPDLHSELNLSSLELGDSALYFCASSVAPGGYGYTFGSGTRLTVV.

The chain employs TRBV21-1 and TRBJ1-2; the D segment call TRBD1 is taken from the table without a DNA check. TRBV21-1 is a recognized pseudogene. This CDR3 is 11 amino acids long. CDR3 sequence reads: CASSKGAGYTF. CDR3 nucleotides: TGTGCCAGCAGCAAGGGGGCAGGCTACACCTTC.